This entry is about one T cell receptor (beta chain). Antigen specificity is unknown. The record originates from a study of cytomegalovirus exposure and HLA in healthy donors. Study results and limitations: Researchers counted around 180 TCR beta chains as cytomegalovirus-associated. In an earlier analysis, most TCR beta V segments were productive about 87% or about 30% of the time. Associated with HLA alleles at 0.05 false discovery rate in a later analysis were 16,951 TCR beta sequences. The majority of TCR sequences were rare, yet some public TCRs appeared in many donors.

CDR1 and CDR2 from the germline V gene are LGHNT and FRNRAP. Trimming took 1 base from V and 11 from J; bases not matched to a gene: 8. The CDR3 has 14 amino acids. 13 Jbeta primers and 60 Vbeta primers were used for the PCR. Only in-frame clones appear in the TCRdb table, and some are missing; sequencing was by immunoSEQ multiplex PCR. The sample comprises about 130,000 clones, under 85% of which are singletons, and over 1.5% rests with the top ten. V gene TRBV12-5 combines with J gene TRBJ1-1; TRBD1 matches at 9 bases. The sample was PBMCs. The clonotype comes from a boy between 10 and 17 years old in good health and CMV-seronegative. The CDR3 protein is CASGLGTGAQQAFF. The DNA for the CDR3 is TGTGCTAGTGGTTTGGGGACAGGGGCCCAGCAGGCTTTCTTT.